This T cell receptor beta chain derives from a study of blood T cell repertoires in COVID-19. Turning to the study itself: The samples span acute and convalescent COVID-19 from the United States, Italy and Spain. From T cells, B-cell-depleted T cells, or PBMCs came the material, which was cDNA or gDNA.

In the authors' methods: Estimates of nucleated cell counts were drawn from the amplification of reference gene primers. Only in-frame clones appear in the TCRdb table, and some are missing; sequencing was by immunoSEQ multiplex PCR. V, J and clone size derive from that table, while D and trimming were established from the DNA sequence. Among around 95,000 clones, 85% were seen once, and the ten largest hold roughly 13%. V was cut by 5 bases and J by 4 bases, with 14 bases left in between. The V gene's germline CDR1 is MNHEY and CDR2 SVGAGI. The CDR3 is 14 residues long. The TCR comes from a human donor in a cohort sampled during active COVID-19. The sample comprised peripheral blood. The V and J genes are TRBV6-5 and TRBJ1-1; D perhaps matches TRBD1 (5 bases). The CDR3 region has the DNA TGTGCCAGCAGTCAATGGGCCCAGGGCACTGAAGCTTTCTTT. It translates to CASSQWAQGTEAFF.